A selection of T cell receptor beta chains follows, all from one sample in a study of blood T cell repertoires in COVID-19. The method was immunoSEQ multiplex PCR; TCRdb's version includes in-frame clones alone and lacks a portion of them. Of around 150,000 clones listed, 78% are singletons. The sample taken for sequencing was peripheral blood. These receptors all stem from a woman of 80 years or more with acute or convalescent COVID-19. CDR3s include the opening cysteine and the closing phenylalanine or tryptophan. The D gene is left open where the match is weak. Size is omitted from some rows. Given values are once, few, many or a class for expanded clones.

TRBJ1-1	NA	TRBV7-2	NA	CASSRGGNTEAFF	TGTGCCAGCAGCCGCGGGGGGAACACTGAAGCTTTCTTT
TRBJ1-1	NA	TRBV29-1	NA	CSASEGPEAFF	TGCAGCGCATCGGAGGGTCCCGAAGCTTTCTTT
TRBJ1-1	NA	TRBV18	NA	CASSGPQENTEAFF	TGTGCCAGCTCAGGTCCTCAGGAGAACACTGAAGCTTTCTTT
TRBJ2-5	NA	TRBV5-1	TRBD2	CASSLAALTSGGKPQETQYF	TGCGCCAGCAGCTTGGCGGCCTTGACTAGCGGGGGAAAACCTCAAGAGACCCAGTACTTC
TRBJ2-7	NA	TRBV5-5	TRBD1	CASSTRQGGYEQYF	TGTGCCAGCAGCACAAGACAGGGTGGCTACGAGCAGTACTTC
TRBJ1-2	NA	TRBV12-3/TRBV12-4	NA	CASSLGGVYGYTF	TGTGCCAGCAGTTTAGGGGGAGTCTATGGCTACACCTTC
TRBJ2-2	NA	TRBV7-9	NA	CASSFSQVATGELFF	TGTGCCAGCAGCTTTTCCCAGGTTGCCACCGGGGAGCTGTTTTTT
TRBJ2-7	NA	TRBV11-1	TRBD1	CASSLRQGYEQYF	TGTGCCAGCAGCCTCAGACAGGGTTACGAGCAGTACTTC
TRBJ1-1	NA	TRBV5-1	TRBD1	CASSLVGGGLMNTEAFF	TGCGCCAGCAGCTTGGTTGGAGGGGGCCTCATGAACACTGAAGCTTTCTTT
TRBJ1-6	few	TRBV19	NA	CASSANPGVVSPLHF	TGTGCCAGTAGTGCCAACCCCGGGGTAGTCTCACCCCTCCACTTT
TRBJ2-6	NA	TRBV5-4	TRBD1	CASSLAGTGGGGANVLTF	TGTGCCAGCAGCTTGGCCGGGACAGGGGGCGGTGGGGCCAACGTCCTGACTTTC
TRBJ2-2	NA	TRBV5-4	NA	CASSLEQRDTGELFF	TGTGCCAGCAGCTTGGAGCAGCGGGACACCGGGGAGCTGTTTTTT
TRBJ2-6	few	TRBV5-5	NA	CASSFRVLVTGANVLTF	TGTGCCAGCAGCTTCAGGGTTCTAGTCACTGGGGCCAACGTCCTGACTTTC
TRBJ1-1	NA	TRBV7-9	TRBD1	CASRLDRGRRNTEAFF	TGTGCCAGCAGACTCGACAGGGGGCGAAGGAACACTGAAGCTTTCTTT
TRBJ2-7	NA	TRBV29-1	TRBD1	CSVGETGGPYYEQYF	TGCAGCGTTGGAGAGACAGGGGGGCCCTACTACGAGCAGTACTTC
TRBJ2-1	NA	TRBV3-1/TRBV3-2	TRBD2	CASSQESLAGSNEQFF	TGTGCCAGCAGCCAAGAGTCACTAGCGGGGAGCAATGAGCAGTTCTTC
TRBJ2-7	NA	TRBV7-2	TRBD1	CASSAYRGQYEQYF	TGTGCCAGCAGCGCTTACAGGGGGCAATACGAGCAGTACTTC
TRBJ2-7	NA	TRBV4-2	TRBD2	CASSQEGWTSGHYEQYF	TGTGCCAGCAGCCAAGAAGGTTGGACTAGCGGACACTACGAGCAGTACTTC
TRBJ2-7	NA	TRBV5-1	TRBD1	CASTLTGQGYEQYF	TGCGCCAGCACCCTTACGGGACAGGGTTACGAGCAGTACTTC
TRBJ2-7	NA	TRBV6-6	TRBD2	CASRSSGTYEQYF	TGTGCCAGCAGGTCGAGCGGGACCTACGAGCAGTACTTC
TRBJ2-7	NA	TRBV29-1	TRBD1	CSVESGQGAFF	TGCAGCGTTGAGTCTGGACAGGGAGCCTTCTTC
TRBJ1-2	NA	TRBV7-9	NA	CATAKGSTDGGYTF	TGTGCCACCGCAAAAGGCAGCACAGATGGGGGCTACACCTTC
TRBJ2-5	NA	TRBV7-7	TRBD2	CASSLAGGETQYF	TGTGCTAGCAGCTTAGCGGGAGGGGAGACCCAGTACTTC
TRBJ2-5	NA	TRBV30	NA	CAWSSARGTQYF	TGTGCCTGGAGTTCGGCCCGGGGGACCCAGTACTTC
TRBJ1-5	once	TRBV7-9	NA	CASSLVYRVRYQPQHF	TGTGCCAGCAGCTTAGTATATCGGGTACGTTATCAGCCCCAGCATTTT
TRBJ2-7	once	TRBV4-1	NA	CASSPSTVGLPYEQYF	TGCGCCAGCAGCCCCTCCACGGTGGGGCTCCCCTACGAGCAGTACTTC
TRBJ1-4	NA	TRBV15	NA	CATSRDRGVATNEKLFF	TGTGCCACCAGCAGAGACCGAGGTGTTGCAACTAATGAAAAACTGTTTTTT
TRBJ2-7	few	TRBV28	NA	CASSFLAQSRSYEQYF	TGTGCCAGCAGTTTCCTTGCACAATCACGTTCCTACGAGCAGTACTTC
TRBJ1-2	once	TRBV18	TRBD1	CASSPGQIYGYTF	TGTGCCAGCTCTCCGGGACAGATCTATGGCTACACCTTC
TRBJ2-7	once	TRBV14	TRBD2	CASSQGLAGAPLEQYF	TGTGCCAGCAGCCAAGGTCTAGCGGGGGCTCCCCTGGAGCAGTACTTC
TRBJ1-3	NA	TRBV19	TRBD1	CASSDRGTGNTIYF	TGTGCCAGTAGCGACAGGGGGACTGGAAACACCATATATTTT
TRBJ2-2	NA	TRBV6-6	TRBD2	CASSQRTSGRAYTGELFF	TGTGCCAGCAGTCAACGGACTAGCGGGAGGGCCTACACCGGGGAGCTGTTTTTT
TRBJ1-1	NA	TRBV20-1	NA	CSASWQVNTEAFF	TGCAGTGCTAGTTGGCAGGTTAACACTGAAGCTTTCTTT
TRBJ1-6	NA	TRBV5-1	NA	CASSPYRDTNSPLHF	TGCGCCAGCAGTCCTTACCGGGACACGAATTCACCCCTCCACTTT
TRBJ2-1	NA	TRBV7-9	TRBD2	CASSLLRAGAYNEQFF	TGTGCCAGCAGCTTACTTAGGGCGGGAGCCTACAATGAGCAGTTCTTC
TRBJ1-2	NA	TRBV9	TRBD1	CASSVVPGGSADGYTF	TGTGCCAGCAGCGTAGTCCCAGGGGGATCAGCGGATGGCTACACCTTC
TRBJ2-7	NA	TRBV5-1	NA	CASSLRGGSDEQYF	TGCGCCAGCAGCTTGAGGGGAGGAAGCGACGAGCAGTACTTC
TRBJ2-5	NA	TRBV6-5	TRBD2	CASKTSGKETQYF	TGTGCCAGCAAAACTAGCGGGAAAGAGACCCAGTACTTC
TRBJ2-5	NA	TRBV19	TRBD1	CASSGQGRTQYF	TGTGCCAGTAGCGGACAGGGCAGGACCCAGTACTTC
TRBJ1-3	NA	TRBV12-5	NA	CASGKGGPRPSGNTIYF	TGTGCTAGTGGCAAAGGGGGACCTCGGCCCTCTGGAAACACCATATATTTT
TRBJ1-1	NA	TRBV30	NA	CAWSVLVGVAAFF	TGTGCCTGGAGTGTTCTGGTCGGGGTTGCGGCTTTCTTT
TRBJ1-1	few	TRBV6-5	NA	CASTLREAFF	TGTGCCAGCACGCTACGGGAGGCTTTCTTT
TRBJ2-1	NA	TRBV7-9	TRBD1	CASSWDSNEQFF	TGTGCCAGCAGCTGGGACAGCAATGAGCAGTTCTTC
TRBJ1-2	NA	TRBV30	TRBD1	CAWTRETGGFGGYTF	TGTGCCTGGACCAGGGAGACAGGGGGTTTCGGTGGCTACACCTTC
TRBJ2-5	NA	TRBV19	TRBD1	CASSLAGTGGEKTQYF	TGTGCCAGTAGCCTCGCCGGGACAGGGGGCGAAAAGACCCAGTACTTC
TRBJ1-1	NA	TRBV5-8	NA	CASSLAARNFF	TGTGCCAGCAGCTTGGCCGCCAGGAACTTCTTT
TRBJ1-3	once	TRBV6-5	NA	CASSYSRTAQGNTIYF	TGTGCCAGCAGTTACTCGAGGACAGCCCAAGGAAACACCATATATTTT
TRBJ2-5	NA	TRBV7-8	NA	CASSFGLQETQYF	TGTGCCAGCAGCTTCGGTCTCCAAGAGACCCAGTACTTC
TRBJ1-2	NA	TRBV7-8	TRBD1	CASSFGQGSGYTF	TGTGCCAGCAGCTTCGGACAGGGATCTGGCTACACCTTC
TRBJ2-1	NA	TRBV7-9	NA	CASSLVGGLNEQFF	TGTGCCAGCAGCTTGGTGGGGGGGCTCAATGAGCAGTTCTTC
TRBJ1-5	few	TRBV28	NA	CASSLGWQPQHF	TGTGCCAGCAGCCTCGGGTGGCAGCCCCAGCATTTT
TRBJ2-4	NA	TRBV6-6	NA	CASSYSDVVAKNIQYF	TGTGCCAGCAGTTACAGCGACGTTGTAGCCAAAAACATTCAGTACTTC
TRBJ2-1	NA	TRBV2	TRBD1	CASKSRDRAFDEQFF	TGTGCCAGCAAATCCCGGGACAGGGCGTTCGATGAGCAGTTCTTC
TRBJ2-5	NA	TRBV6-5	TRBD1	CASTGQGLYQETQYF	TGTGCCAGCACTGGACAGGGGTTGTACCAAGAGACCCAGTACTTC
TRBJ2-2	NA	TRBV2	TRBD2	CASRRLAGDPTGELFF	TGTGCCAGCAGGAGACTAGCGGGGGATCCCACCGGGGAGCTGTTTTTT